Presented here are 30 T cell receptor beta chains from one specimen sequenced in a study of T cells in Graves' hyperthyroidism and ophthalmopathy. Regions amplified from RNA transcripts were the TCR beta CDR3 regions. RT-PCR in the first round (using the HTBI primer set) targeted the TCR CDR3. TCRdb used MiXCR to reprocess the multiplex PCR reads, holding one entry per CDR3 protein. The table shows under 700,000 distinct CDR3 sequences, with around 15% occurring only once. Sequencing used blood. The receptors originated from a woman aged 18-29 years with Graves' hyperthyroidism.

The chain joins TRBV29-1 to TRBJ1-2, with D unclear. The CDR3 consists of 12 residues. V dropped 3 bases and J dropped 7 bases, with 12 bases sitting between them. Per the germline V gene, CDR1 is SQVTM and CDR2 is ANQGSEA. In DNA form, the CDR3 reads TGCAGCGTTGATGGTGGGGTTCGTGGCTACACCTTC. This translates into CSVDGGVRGYTF.

This clonotype was seen ten or more times. This chain uses TRBV7-9 with TRBJ2-3; 10 nucleotides match TRBD2. CDR3 length equals 15 residues. After removal of 6 bases from V and 1 base from J, the junction contained 4 bases not matched to a gene. CDR1 is SEHNR, CDR2 FQNEAQ, per germline (reference sequence). The CDR3 sequence: CASRRTSGGTDTQYF. The CDR3 coding sequence is TGTGCCAGCAGGCGTACTAGCGGGGGCACAGATACGCAGTATTTT.

Many counts were recorded for this clonotype. The CDR3 reads CATSDITDTQYF. The CDR3 DNA is TGTGCCACCAGTGATATCACAGATACGCAGTATTTT. This rearrangement joins TRBV24-1 to TRBJ2-3; no definite D call. This CDR3 region has 12 residues. CDR1 is KGHDR, CDR2 SFDVKD, per germline. Trimming pared 3 bases from V and 2 bases from J, leaving 2 bases between.

The chain combines TRBV24-1 with TRBJ2-3, with D perhaps being TRBD1 or TRBD2 (5 bases each). Trimming removed 1 base from V and 1 base from J, with 11 bases in between. The germline CDR1 and CDR2 sequences are KGHDR and SFDVKD. This CDR3 spans 16 amino acids. The CDR3 spells CATSDFTRGRTDTQYF. The CDR3 DNA sequence: TGTGCCACCAGTGATTTTACCCGGGGCCGCACAGATACGCAGTATTTT.

This clonotype was observed at least ten times. The rearrangement uses TRBV7-9 and TRBJ2-7; 7 bases are shared with TRBD2. The CDR3 length is 13 residues. Looked up from germline, CDR1 is SEHNR and CDR2 is FQNEAQ (reference sequence). Trimming at V came to 5 bases and at J to 0 bases, leaving 1 base not matched to a gene. As DNA, the CDR3 is TGTGCCAGCAGCGGCGGGAGCTCCTACGAGCAGTACTTC. Translation: CASSGGSSYEQYF.

This clonotype was counted only a few times. The J gene is TRBJ2-7, the V gene TRBV20-1; 10 positions agree with TRBD1. The CDR3 runs to 13 residues. With V trimmed by 6 bases and J by 7 bases, 9 bases remained unmatched. CDR1 and CDR2 (germline): DFQATT, SNEGSKA (reference sequence). The CDR3 DNA reads as TGCAGTGCCACCAGGACAGGGGGGAATGAGCAGTACTTC. As protein: CSATRTGGNEQYF.

This clonotype showed up just a few times. This chain joins TRBV20-1 and TRBJ2-7; D is unresolved. The CDR3 contains 13 residues. Germline assignment: CDR1 DFQATT and CDR2 SNEGSKA (reference sequence). V lost 0 bases and J lost 5, with 11 bases in between. The CDR3 region is CSAREEVFHEQYF. The CDR3 coding sequence is TGCAGTGCTAGAGAAGAGGTCTTCCACGAGCAGTACTTC.

This clonotype occurred a few times. This rearrangement joins TRBV12-5 to TRBJ2-7, with 8 positions matching TRBD2. V dropped 6 bases and J dropped 3; count of bases not matched to a gene: 10. There are 15 residues in the CDR3. CDR1 and CDR2 from the germline V gene are LGHNT and FRNRAP. The CDR3 nucleotides are TGTGCTAGTGGAGAAAGCGGGGGAGCAAACTACGAGCAGTACTTC. It encodes CASGESGGANYEQYF.

The CDR3 loop is CSAQRGRGGRLRTDTQYF. CDR3 nucleotides: TGCAGTGCCCAAAGGGGGAGGGGCGGACGTCTTCGCACAGATACGCAGTATTTT. The chain has TRBV20-1 and TRBJ2-3, with D possibly TRBD2 on 7 matching bases. This CDR3 is 18 amino acids long. V was cut by 6 bases and J by 1 base, with 26 bases left in between. Germline V gives CDR1 DFQATT, CDR2 SNEGSKA (reference sequence).

The rearrangement joins TRBV29-1 to TRBJ1-3; D gene unclear. The CDR3 runs to 12 residues. The germline V gene encodes CDR1 SQVTM and CDR2 ANQGSEA. V was pared by 5 bases and J by 4 bases, with 9 bases between. CDR3 protein: CSVQTSGNTIYF. The CDR3 DNA is TGCAGCGTTCAAACATCGGGAAACACCATATATTTT.

In this sample, this clonotype turned up many times. V usage is TRBV7-8 and J usage is TRBJ2-7, with 7 bases identical to TRBD1. Germline loops: CDR1 SGHVS, CDR2 FQNEAQ. With V trimmed by 3 bases and J by 3 bases, 5 bases remained unmatched. The CDR3 length is 14 residues. In nucleotides, the CDR3 is TGTGCCAGCAGCTTCGGGACAGCGTTCTACGAGCAGTACTTC. Translation gives CASSFGTAFYEQYF.

The chain employs TRBV3-1 and TRBJ2-3; the match to TRBD2 covers 9 bases. CDR3 size: 13 residues. Germline assignment: CDR1 LGHDT and CDR2 YNNKEL (reference sequence). V lost 4 bases to trimming and J lost 7 bases; unmatched junction nucleotides: 3. The CDR3 sequence is CASSPPSGNTQYF. In nucleotides, the CDR3 is TGTGCCAGCAGCCCTCCTAGCGGGAATACGCAGTATTTT.

In this sample, this clonotype turned up many times. J is TRBJ1-2 and V is TRBV2, with D unresolved. The V gene lost 10 bases and the J gene lost 0 bases, with 18 bases spanning the gap. Per the germline V gene, CDR1 is SNHLY and CDR2 is FYNNEI. This CDR3 has 15 residues. The CDR3 here is CANKQWRWTNYGYTF. The CDR3 DNA sequence: TGTGCCAACAAGCAGTGGCGCTGGACTAACTATGGCTACACCTTC. The complete variable domain, with remaining parts taken from reference TRBV2 and TRBJ1-2, reads EPEVTQTPSHQVTQMGQEVILRCVPISNHLYFYWYRQILGQKVEFLVSFYNNEISEKSEIFDDQFSVERPDGSNFTLKIRSTKLEDSAMYFCANKQWRWTNYGYTFGSGTRLTVV.

This clonotype was found many times. This chain connects TRBV2 to TRBJ1-1, with 9 positions matching TRBD1. The CDR3 totals 14 residues. The V gene's germline CDR1 is SNHLY and CDR2 FYNNEI. V was pared by 7 bases and J by 1 base, with 4 bases of the junction left unmatched. This chain's CDR3 is CASKPGQGNTEAFF. Here the CDR3 DNA reads TGTGCCAGCAAACCGGGACAGGGGAACACTGAAGCTTTCTTT.

This clonotype was detected many times. The chain uses TRBV2 and TRBJ2-2, with 10 positions matching TRBD2. The germline V gene has CDR1 SNHLY and CDR2 FYNNEI. The CDR3 has 20 amino acids. V was clipped by 1 base and J by 2 bases; unmatched bases: 13. The CDR3 spells CASSEEKAGGPRLNTGELFF. The CDR3 coding sequence is TGTGCCAGCAGTGAAGAGAAAGCGGGAGGGCCTCGTTTAAACACCGGGGAGCTGTTTTTT.

This clonotype was seen at least ten times. The chain has TRBV6-1 and TRBJ1-3, with 7 bases matching TRBD1. The CDR3 is 14 amino acids. Germline V gene sequence: CDR1 MNHNS, CDR2 SASEGT. With V trimmed by 5 bases and J by 1 base, 2 bases remained unmatched. The CDR3 DNA reads as TGTGCCAGCAGTTTGGACAGGTCTGGAAACACCATATATTTT. This codes for CASSLDRSGNTIYF.

With respect to this clonotype: Compared with germline, one end of the junction differs, possibly owing to a read error. V gene TRBV7-9 combines with J gene TRBJ1-2; D unclear. Looked up from germline, CDR1 is SEHNR and CDR2 is FQNEAQ (reference sequence). The CDR3 is made up of 17 amino acids. DNA for the CDR3: TGCGCCAGCAGCCAAGCCCCCTCACTCCTAGCTAACTATGGCTACACCTTC. Translated, it gives CASSQAPSLLANYGYTF. Together with reference TRBV7-9 and TRBJ1-2, the CDR3 gives the full variable domain: DTGVSQNPRHKITKRGQNVTFRCDPISEHNRLYWYRQTLGQGPEFLTYFQNEAQLEKSRLLSDRFSAERPKGSFSTLEIQRTEQGDSAMYLCASSQAPSLLANYGYTFGSGTRLTVV.

The chain uses TRBV7-8 and TRBJ2-2, with D possibly TRBD2 on 6 matching bases. The CDR3 has 16 residues. Germline V gene sequence: CDR1 SGHVS, CDR2 FQNEAQ. V lost 1 base and J 5 bases, leaving 14 bases between the germline ends. The CDR3 reads CASSLGLRGKTGELFF. Here the CDR3 DNA reads TGTGCCAGCAGCTTAGGGTTGCGGGGAAAAACCGGGGAGCTGTTTTTT. Drawing the rest from reference TRBV7-8 and TRBJ2-2, the complete variable domain is GAGVSQSPRYKVAKRGQDVALRCDPISGHVSLFWYQQALGQGPEFLTYFQNEAQLDKSGLPSDRFFAERPEGSVSTLKIQRTQQEDSAVYLCASSLGLRGKTGELFFGEGSRLTVL.

This chain joins TRBV7-8 and TRBJ1-2; D not certain. The ends were cut back, 3 bases at V and 1 base at J, with 6 bases in the middle. Germline values: CDR1 SGHVS, CDR2 FQNEAQ. CDR3 length: 13 amino acids. CDR3 region: CASSFRDNYGYTF. In DNA form, the CDR3 reads TGTGCCAGCAGCTTTAGAGATAACTATGGCTACACCTTC.

Only a few counts were recorded for this clonotype. The rearrangement joins TRBV18 to TRBJ2-7; D is perhaps TRBD1 (5 bases). The CDR3 extends over 14 amino acids. V lost 2 bases and J lost 0, with 8 bases in between. Germline V CDR1 and CDR2: KGHSH, LQKENI. CDR3 sequence (DNA): TGTGCCAGCTCACCAATGGACACCTCCTACGAGCAGTACTTC. This gives the protein CASSPMDTSYEQYF.

This clonotype has at least ten counts. The chain links TRBV20-1 to TRBJ1-5; unclear D gene. Germline CDR1 reads DFQATT; CDR2 reads SNEGSKA (reference sequence). V was trimmed by 7 bases and J by 4 bases, leaving 11 bases between them. The CDR3 is 12 residues long. The CDR3 here is CSGGGGNQPQHF. In nucleotides, the CDR3 is TGCAGTGGGGGTGGTGGGAATCAGCCCCAGCATTTT.

This chain links TRBV6-1 with TRBJ2-1, with D possibly matching TRBD1 (6 bases). The CDR3 covers 13 residues. The V end was cut by 8 bases, the J end by 3 bases, with 11 bases between. Germline CDR1 MNHNS, CDR2 SASEGT. CDR3 protein: CASGGQFYNEQFF. The CDR3 DNA reads TGTGCCAGCGGAGGACAGTTCTACAATGAGCAGTTCTTC.

This chain links TRBV12-3 or TRBV12-4 with TRBJ1-5; D uncertain. Trimming removed 3 bases from V and 6 bases from J, with 12 bases in between. The CDR3 runs to 14 residues. In nucleotides, the CDR3 is TGTGCCAGCAGTTTTCTTGGGTCAGGTCAGCCCCAGCATTTT. Protein: CASSFLGSGQPQHF.

This clonotype was counted only a few times. The chain has TRBV3-1 and TRBJ2-1, with D unresolved. Looked up from germline, CDR1 is LGHDT and CDR2 is YNNKEL (reference sequence). Trimming removed 2 bases at V and 7 bases at J, with 3 bases between. The length of the CDR3 is 11 residues. As DNA, the CDR3 is TGTGCCAGCAGCCAACAGAATGAGCAGTTCTTC. Protein: CASSQQNEQFF.

This clonotype was counted at least ten times. The chain's CDR3 is CATSRVAGWIMPYNEQFF. CDR3 DNA sequence: TGTGCCACCAGCAGAGTCGCGGGTTGGATTATGCCCTACAATGAGCAGTTCTTC. This rearrangement joins TRBV15 to TRBJ2-1; maybe TRBD2 (5 bases). The germline gives CDR1 LNHNV, CDR2 YYDKDF (reference sequence). Trimming pared 1 base from V and 2 bases from J, leaving 18 bases between. This CDR3 region has 18 residues. The complete variable domain, with remaining parts taken from reference TRBV15 and TRBJ2-1, reads DAMVIQNPRYQVTQFGKPVTLSCSQTLNHNVMYWYQQKSSQAPKLLFHYYDKDFNNEADTPDNFQSRRPNTSFCFLDIRSPGLGDTAMYLCATSRVAGWIMPYNEQFFGPGTRLTVL.

This clonotype appeared many times. The rearrangement links TRBV18 to TRBJ1-1; D ambiguous. This CDR3 comprises 15 residues. The germline CDR1 and CDR2 sequences are KGHSH and LQKENI. V was trimmed by 2 bases and J by 3 bases, leaving 13 bases between them. DNA of the CDR3: TGTGCCAGCTCACCAATAAAAGGGAAGTACACTGAAGCTTTCTTT. Translating gives CASSPIKGKYTEAFF.

This clonotype was seen a few times. J is TRBJ2-5 and V is TRBV10-1, with D uncertain. Germline V gene lookup returns CDR1 WNHNN and CDR2 SYGVQD (reference sequence). Deletions cut 5 bases from V and 0 bases from J, with 4 bases between. The CDR3 contains 12 residues. CDR3: CASSTNQETQYF. In DNA, the CDR3 is TGCGCCAGCAGTACAAACCAAGAGACCCAGTACTTC.

This clonotype was counted a few times. The genes are TRBV10-2 and TRBJ2-7; D unclear. The CDR3 runs to 13 residues. CDR1 and CDR2 from the germline V gene are WSHSY and SAAADI. Trimming cost V 4 bases and J 3 bases, with 10 bases left between them. The DNA of the CDR3 is TGCGCCAGCAGTGTGGTCTCTGGCTACGAGCAGTACTTC. Its protein product is CASSVVSGYEQYF.

The V gene is TRBV9, the J gene TRBJ1-4, with a tentative D call TRBD1 (5 bases). Trimming took off 3 bases at V and 3 bases at J, with 9 bases between the two ends. The CDR3 contains 14 residues. Per germline, CDR1 SGDLS and CDR2 YYNGEE. The CDR3 region has the DNA TGTGCCAGCAGCGGACAGAGGGCTAATGAAAAACTGTTTTTT. This translates into CASSGQRANEKLFF.

This clonotype was detected only a few times. The gene calls are TRBV19 and TRBJ2-1, with 7 positions matching TRBD1. The CDR3 consists of 16 residues. V lost 0 bases and J lost 4; bases outside the gene matches: 6. CDR1 is LNHDA, CDR2 SQIVND, per germline (reference sequence). The CDR3 DNA is TGTGCCAGTAGTATAGATTTGAGGGGGCAATACAATGAGCAGTTCTTC. This encodes CASSIDLRGQYNEQFF. Combining the CDR3 with reference TRBV19 and TRBJ2-1 gives the whole variable domain DGGITQSPKYLFRKEGQNVTLSCEQNLNHDAMYWYRQDPGQGLRLIYYSQIVNDFQKGDIAEGYSVSREKKESFPLTVTSAQKNPTAFYLCASSIDLRGQYNEQFFGPGTRLTVL.